The 14 T cell receptor beta chains presented below share a single source sample, sequenced in a study of blood T cell repertoires in COVID-19. Clones were read by immunoSEQ multiplex PCR, and TCRdb kept only the in-frame ones, dropping some. This table holds about 81,000 clones, around 89% found once. Sequenced: PBMCs or T cells enriched from blood (not recorded which). These receptors were obtained from a woman aged 45-65 years with acute COVID-19.

The chain combines TRBV7-2 with TRBJ2-2, with D possibly being TRBD1 (6 bases). The CDR3 runs 16 residues. V lost 8 bases and J lost 0, with 16 bases in between. Germline loops: CDR1 SGHTA, CDR2 FQGNSA. The CDR3 DNA reads as TGTGCCAGCGGCCAGGGGTACTGGGCGAACACCGGGGAGCTGTTTTTT. Encoded protein: CASGQGYWANTGELFF.

This clone turned up a few times. The chain recombines TRBV11-2 with TRBJ2-2; D gene unclear. Germline V gene lookup returns CDR1 SGHAT and CDR2 FQNNGV. Trimming took 0 bases from V and 6 from J, leaving 5 bases between them. The CDR3 is 13 amino acids. The CDR3 loop is CASSLDRAGELFF. The CDR3, as DNA: TGTGCCAGCAGCTTAGATCGGGCCGGGGAGCTGTTTTTT.

This rearrangement joins TRBV6-2 or TRBV6-3 to TRBJ2-7, with TRBD2 matching 9 bases. Germline CDR1 reads MNHEY; CDR2 reads SVGEGT. The CDR3 is 11 residues long. V was clipped by 2 bases and J by 11 bases; unmatched bases: 1. This chain's CDR3 is CASSYEREEYF. DNA of the CDR3: TGTGCCAGCAGTTACGAGCGGGAGGAGTACTTC.

J is TRBJ1-4 and V is TRBV4-3, with 8 bases lining up with TRBD1. The CDR3 loop spans 16 amino acids. Looked up from germline, CDR1 is LGHNA and CDR2 is YSLEER. Unmatched junction bases numbered 7, after V lost 0 bases and J lost 7 bases. Here the CDR3 reads CASSQEADRVFEKLFF. In DNA, the CDR3 is TGCGCCAGCAGCCAAGAGGCGGACAGGGTTTTTGAAAAACTGTTTTTT.

This rearrangement joins TRBV23-1 to TRBJ1-4; D is unclear. TRBV23-1 is flagged as an ORF with uncertain function. The CDR3 has 12 amino acids. V was cut by 9 bases and J by 4 bases, with 9 bases left in between. In nucleotides, the CDR3 is TGCGCCAGTCCCTCAGGTAATGAAAAACTGTTTTTT. Translated, it gives CASPSGNEKLFF.

J is TRBJ1-6 and V is TRBV7-6; weak D call: TRBD1 (5 bases). The CDR3 runs to 15 residues. Germline values: CDR1 SGHVS, CDR2 FNYEAQ. The V end lost 1 base, the J end lost 7 bases, and 11 bases lay between the germline ends. The CDR3 here is CASSLDQGYNSPLHF. Written as DNA, the CDR3 is TGTGCCAGCAGCTTAGACCAGGGATACAATTCACCCCTCCACTTT.

Turning to this clone: Sequence at one end of the junction differs from germline and may be a read error. The chain employs TRBV7-7 and TRBJ2-3; no clear D. The CDR3 has 16 residues. CDR1 and CDR2 from the germline V gene are SSHAT and FNYEAQ (reference sequence). The CDR3 DNA sequence: TGTGCTAGCAGCTTAGACCGGTACCCGGGCACAGATACGCAGTATTTT. As protein: CASSLDRYPGTDTQYF.

This chain joins TRBV5-1 and TRBJ2-3, with TRBD2 matching 8 bases. With V trimmed by 5 bases and J by 6 bases, 5 bases remained unmatched. The CDR3 has 13 amino acids. Germline V lookup: CDR1 SGHRS, CDR2 YFSETQ. This CDR3 is CASSREGQDTQYF. The CDR3 nucleotides read TGCGCCAGCAGTCGGGAGGGCCAGGATACGCAGTATTTT.

The rearrangement links TRBV10-3 to TRBJ2-7; 10 bases map to TRBD2. The germline CDR1 and CDR2 sequences are ENHRY and SYGVKD. There are 13 residues in the CDR3. Trimming cost V 3 bases and J 5 bases; bases outside gene matches: 1. The CDR3 DNA reads as TGTGCCATCAGTGACCTAGCGGGGGACGAGCAGTACTTC. Amino acid sequence: CAISDLAGDEQYF.

The V gene is TRBV27, the J gene TRBJ2-7; TRBD1 matches at 7 bases. The V gene's germline CDR1 is MNHEY and CDR2 SMNVEV (reference sequence). This CDR3 has 15 residues. The V segment lost 5 bases and the J segment 3 bases; nucleotides outside the gene matches: 10. CDR3 in amino acids: CASSVQPGQIYEQYF. CDR3 in DNA: TGTGCCAGCAGTGTACAGCCGGGACAGATCTACGAGCAGTACTTC.

The chain is built from TRBV6-5 and TRBJ1-3; 8 positions match TRBD1. The CDR3 is made up of 15 amino acids. CDR1 is MNHEY and CDR2 is SVGAGI in the germline V gene. The junction had 8 bases not matched to a gene; V was cut back by 6 bases and J by 4 bases. The CDR3 coding sequence is TGTGCCAGCAGACAGGGGGGAGGCTCGGGAAACACCATATATTTT. Amino acid sequence: CASRQGGGSGNTIYF.

The rearrangement joins TRBV4-2 to TRBJ1-1, with no clear D. Germline V CDR1 and CDR2: LGHNA, YNFKEQ. The length of the CDR3 is 16 residues. V lost 1 base and J lost 3, with 15 bases in between. DNA for the CDR3: TGTGCCAGCAGCCAAGGGGCAGGTGGTTTCTACACTGAAGCTTTCTTT. It translates to CASSQGAGGFYTEAFF.

The CDR3 spells CASSVVDRGQANYGYTF. CDR3 in DNA: TGTGCCAGCAGCGTAGTGGACAGGGGGCAGGCCAACTATGGCTACACCTTC. The chain employs TRBV9 and TRBJ1-2; TRBD1 matches at 11 bases. The J segment lost 2 bases and the V segment lost 0 bases, leaving 6 bases of the junction unmatched. The CDR3 is 17 amino acids. CDR1 and CDR2 (germline): SGDLS, YYNGEE.

The V gene is TRBV9, the J gene TRBJ2-2; D gene uncertain. Germline V gene sequence: CDR1 SGDLS, CDR2 YYNGEE. The CDR3 runs to 12 residues. Trimming removed 4 bases from V and 6 bases from J, with 7 bases in between. CDR3 sequence (DNA): TGTGCCAGCAGCCCCAATTCCGGGGAGCTGTTTTTT. Translation gives CASSPNSGELFF.